These 5 T cell receptor beta chains were all obtained from the same sample, sequenced in a study of blood T cell repertoires in COVID-19. The repertoire was sequenced with immunoSEQ multiplex PCR; TCRdb's copy has only in-frame clones and lacks some. Among some 260,000 clones, just over 90% were seen once, and the ten largest hold over 1.5%. Source material: PBMCs or T cells enriched from blood (not recorded which). The source of these receptors is a woman aged 18-30 years who had recovered from COVID-19.

The chain combines TRBV11-3 with TRBJ1-2; TRBD1 matches at 9 bases. Per the germline V gene, CDR1 is SGHNT and CDR2 is YENEEA. V shed 1 base, J shed 9 bases, and the junction held 12 bases outside the gene matches. This CDR3 has 16 amino acids. The CDR3 bases are TGTGCCAGCAGCTTAGGCGGGCCGGGACAGGGCAATAGCTACACCTTC. The encoded protein is CASSLGGPGQGNSYTF.

This chain links TRBV15 with TRBJ1-2; a possible D gene is TRBD1 (5 bases). Germline assignment: CDR1 LNHNV and CDR2 YYDKDF (reference sequence). V lost 0 bases and J 5 bases, leaving 10 bases between the germline ends. CDR3 length: 14 residues. Written as DNA, the CDR3 is TGTGCCACCAGCAGAGAGCAGGGTGGGTATGGCTACACCTTC. Its protein is CATSREQGGYGYTF.

This chain connects TRBV6-6 to TRBJ1-2; 8 bases match TRBD1. With 2 bases clipped from V and 4 bases from J, the junction kept 9 bases outside the gene matches. This CDR3 comprises 16 residues. The germline gives CDR1 MNHNY, CDR2 SVGAGI (reference sequence). CDR3 bases: TGTGCCAGCAGTTACCTCCAGGGGGCGGATCGCTATGGCTACACCTTC. Its translation: CASSYLQGADRYGYTF.

The V and J genes are TRBV5-1 and TRBJ2-3, with 7 bases fitting TRBD2. This CDR3 region has 14 residues. V dropped 4 bases and J dropped 4; count of bases not matched to a gene: 6. CDR1 and CDR2 (germline): SGHRS, YFSETQ. This CDR3 is CASSAGLPPDTQYF. Here the CDR3 DNA reads TGCGCCAGCAGCGCGGGACTACCTCCAGATACGCAGTATTTT.

The chain employs TRBV29-1 and TRBJ1-2; D is perhaps TRBD1 (6 bases). The ends were cut back, 8 bases at V and 4 bases at J, with 11 bases in the middle. CDR3 size: 11 residues. From germline, CDR1 is SQVTM and CDR2 ANQGSEA. CDR3 sequence (DNA): TGCAGCACCTCAGGGGCCTATGGCTACACCTTC. This encodes CSTSGAYGYTF.